These T cell receptor beta chains were read from a single sample in a study of control samples from healthy donors and cancer patients. The assay was immunoSEQ multiplex PCR, and TCRdb's table has in-frame clones only and misses some. The sample shows approximately 100,000 clones, around nine tenths of them seen only once. Material for sequencing was blood. The receptors were sampled from a man under 40 in good health. CDR3s include the opening cysteine and the closing phenylalanine or tryptophan. A D gene is named only where the DNA matches it firmly. Rows may omit the clone size; those that give it use once, few, many or a size class.

TRBV27	-	once	TRBJ1-2	TGTGCCAGCAGTTTCGACAGGCGCGGCTACACCTTC	CASSFDRRGYTF
TRBV5-1	TRBD2	-	TRBJ2-3	TGCGCCAGCAGCTTGGCACCGGGAGGCCCAGATACGCAGTATTTT	CASSLAPGGPDTQYF
TRBV5-1	-	-	TRBJ2-5	TGCGCCAGCAGCCTCCAAACAGGGGAGACCCAGTACTTC	CASSLQTGETQYF
TRBV28	TRBD1	-	TRBJ1-1	TGTGCCAGCAGTCCAGGGGGGGGGACGAAGAACACTGAAGCTTTCTTT	CASSPGGGTKNTEAFF
TRBV18	TRBD2	-	TRBJ2-5	TGTGCCAGCTCACCTCGGGAGGCCTTTCAAGAGACCCAGTACTTC	CASSPREAFQETQYF
TRBV3-1/TRBV3-2	TRBD1	-	TRBJ2-7	TGTGCCAGCAGCCCTGGGGCGAGACAGGGTTTGTACGAGCAGTACTTC	CASSPGARQGLYEQYF
TRBV28	-	-	TRBJ2-3	TGTGCCACCACAGGACAGTTAACAGATACGCAGTATTTT	CATTGQLTDTQYF
TRBV4-2	TRBD1	-	TRBJ2-5	TGTGCCAGCAGCCAGCAACCGGGACAGGGGGCATTTTGGGAGACCCAGTACTTC	CASSQQPGQGAFWETQYF
TRBV15	-	once	TRBJ1-2	TGTGCCACCAGCCGACAGGTGGGTGGGGACCCCTATGGCTACACCTTC	CATSRQVGGDPYGYTF
TRBV28	-	-	TRBJ1-4	TGTGCCAGCAGCCAGGGAGGGGGAAGGTTGGAAAAACTGTTTTTT	CASSQGGGRLEKLFF
TRBV29-1	-	-	TRBJ1-2	TGCAGCGTTGAAGTTGTAGCCAGGGTCTACACCTTC	CSVEVVARVYTF
TRBV7-9	-	few	TRBJ1-1	TGTGCCAGCAGCTTACGAGACGGGGGGTGGACTGAAGCTTTCTTT	CASSLRDGGWTEAFF
TRBV30	-	-	TRBJ2-2	TGTGCCTGGGCCCTCCCCCGGCAGGGTCTTGCCTGGGAGCTGTTTTTT	CAWALPRQGLAWELFF
TRBV6-2/TRBV6-3	-	-	TRBJ2-7	TGTGCCAGCAGTTACGAATACGAGCAGTACTTC	CASSYEYEQYF
TRBV7-2	TRBD1	few	TRBJ1-4	TGTGCCAGCAGCTCGGACAGGGTGAATGAAAAACTGTTTTTT	CASSSDRVNEKLFF
TRBV27	TRBD2	-	TRBJ2-7	TGTGCCAGCACCCAGACTAGCGACTCCTACGAGCAGTACTTC	CASTQTSDSYEQYF
TRBV28	-	-	TRBJ2-2	TGTGCCAGCAGTTTCGGGTCAGGGACCGGGGAGCTGTTTTTT	CASSFGSGTGELFF
TRBV5-1	TRBD2	-	TRBJ2-5	TGCGCCAGCAGCTTGAGCTGGCGGGAGACAGAGACCCAGTACTTC	CASSLSWRETETQYF
TRBV15	-	-	TRBJ2-1	TGTGCCACCAGCAGCGAAACTGGGGGTTTTAATGAGCAGTTCTTC	CATSSETGGFNEQFF
TRBV5-1	-	-	TRBJ2-3	TGCGCCAGCAGACTGGGGGTGGGCACAGATACGCAGTATTTT	CASRLGVGTDTQYF
TRBV6-6	TRBD1	few	TRBJ1-1	TGTGCCAGCAGTTACGGAGGGCAGGGGGGAGCTTTCTTT	CASSYGGQGGAFF
TRBV2	-	-	TRBJ2-5	TGTGCCAGCACCAAAGGGACCAGTGAAGAGACCCAGTACTTC	CASTKGTSEETQYF
TRBV3-1/TRBV3-2	-	-	TRBJ1-4	TGTGCCAGCAGCCTCAGGGGCGGAGGAGAAAAACTGTTTTTT	CASSLRGGGEKLFF
TRBV5-3	-	-	TRBJ2-7	TGTGCCAGAAGCTTGTTCCACAGACAGAGACGCTCCTACGAGCAGTACTTC	CARSLFHRQRRSYEQYF
TRBV30	TRBD1	-	TRBJ1-6	TGTGCCTGGAGTGGTGGGACAGGGAATTCACCCCTCCACTTT	CAWSGGTGNSPLHF
TRBV5-6	-	-	TRBJ2-2	TGTGCCAGCAGCTTGGGCTCCTCAAACACCGGGGAGCTGTTTTTT	CASSLGSSNTGELFF
TRBV11-3	-	-	TRBJ2-7	TGTGCCAGCAGCCAGGGTGATAGCTGGCACGAGCAGTACTTC	CASSQGDSWHEQYF